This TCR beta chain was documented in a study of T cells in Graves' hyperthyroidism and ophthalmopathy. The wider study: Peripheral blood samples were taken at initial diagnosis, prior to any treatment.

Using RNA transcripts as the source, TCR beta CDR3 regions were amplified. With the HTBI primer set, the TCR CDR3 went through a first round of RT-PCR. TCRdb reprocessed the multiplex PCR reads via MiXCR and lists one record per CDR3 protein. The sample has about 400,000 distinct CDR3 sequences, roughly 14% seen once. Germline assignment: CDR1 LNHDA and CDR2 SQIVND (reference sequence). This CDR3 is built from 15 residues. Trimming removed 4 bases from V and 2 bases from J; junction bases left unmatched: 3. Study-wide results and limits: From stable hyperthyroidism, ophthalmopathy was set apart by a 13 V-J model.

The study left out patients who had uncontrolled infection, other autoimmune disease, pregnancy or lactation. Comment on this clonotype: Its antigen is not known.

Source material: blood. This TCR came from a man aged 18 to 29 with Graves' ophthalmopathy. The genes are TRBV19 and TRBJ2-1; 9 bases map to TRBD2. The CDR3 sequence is CASSSASGAYNEQFF. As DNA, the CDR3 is TGTGCCAGTAGTAGCGCTAGCGGGGCCTACAATGAGCAGTTCTTC.